This entry concerns a single T cell receptor (beta chain). Its antigen is unidentified. V was trimmed by 3 bases and J by 4 bases, leaving 10 bases between them. Germline CDR1 is SGHDT and CDR2 is YYEEEE. The CDR3 length is 14 residues. The record originates from a study of CD8 T cells in ankylosing spondylitis. TCRdb re-called the 5' RACE reads with MiXCR, one entry per CDR3 protein. Of more than 300,000 distinct CDR3 sequences listed, approximately 8.2% are singletons. Broader study findings: Reportedly, matched ankylosing spondylitis synovial fluid was significantly enriched for disease-linked clones. A TCR beta motif of under 10 highly homologous variants seemed to mark ankylosing spondylitis blood.

This TCR derives from a male donor with ankylosing spondylitis. This sequence joins TRBV5-6 and TRBJ2-2; no definite D call. Sequenced: blood, either unsorted or a sorted T cell fraction (not recorded which). Here the CDR3 DNA reads TGTGCCAGCAGCTCGCTGCCTCCCACCGGGGAGCTGTTTTTT. Its translation: CASSSLPPTGELFF.